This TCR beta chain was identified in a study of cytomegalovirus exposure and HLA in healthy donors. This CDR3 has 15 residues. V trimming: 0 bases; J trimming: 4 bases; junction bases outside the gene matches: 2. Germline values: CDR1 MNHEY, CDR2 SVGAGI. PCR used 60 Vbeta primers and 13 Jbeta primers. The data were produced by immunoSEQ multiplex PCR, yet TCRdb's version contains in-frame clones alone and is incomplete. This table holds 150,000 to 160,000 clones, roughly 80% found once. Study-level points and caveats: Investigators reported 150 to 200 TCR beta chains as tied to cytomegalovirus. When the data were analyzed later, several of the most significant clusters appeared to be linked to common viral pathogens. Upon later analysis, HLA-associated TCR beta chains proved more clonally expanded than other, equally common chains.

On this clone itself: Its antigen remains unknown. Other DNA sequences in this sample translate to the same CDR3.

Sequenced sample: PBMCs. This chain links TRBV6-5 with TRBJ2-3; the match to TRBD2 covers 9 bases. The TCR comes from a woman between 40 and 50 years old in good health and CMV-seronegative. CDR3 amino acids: CASSYSAGGSDTQYF. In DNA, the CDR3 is TGTGCCAGCAGTTACTCGGCGGGAGGGTCAGATACGCAGTATTTT.